The rows below give T cell receptor beta chains drawn from one sample of a study of OX40 agonist ivuxolimab in advanced cancers. The data were produced by immunoSEQ multiplex PCR, yet TCRdb's version contains in-frame clones alone and is incomplete. Among roughly 41,000 clones, more than 75% were seen once, and the ten largest hold around 13%. The sequences come from CD4+ or CD8+ T cells sorted from blood, collected in a trial of the OX40 agonist ivuxolimab. The receptors derive from an adult with an advanced solid tumor such as melanoma, head and neck, liver or kidney cancer. Each CDR3 is given with its conserved first and last residue. A D gene is named only where the DNA matches it firmly. Some rows mark clone size as missing; the rest say once, few, many or name a class of expanded clone.

abundance: -
j_gene: TRBJ2-2
v_gene: TRBV9
d_gene: -
CDR3aa: CASSVEGTGELFF
CDR3nt: TGTGCCAGCAGCGTAGAGGGGACCGGGGAGCTGTTTTTT

abundance: -
j_gene: TRBJ1-1
v_gene: TRBV25-1
d_gene: TRBD1
CDR3aa: CASSDPDRGWTEAFF
CDR3nt: TGTGCCAGCAGTGACCCCGACAGGGGATGGACTGAAGCTTTCTTT

abundance: once
j_gene: TRBJ1-1
v_gene: TRBV13
d_gene: TRBD1
CDR3aa: CASSLSGGDTEAFF
CDR3nt: TGTGCCAGCAGCTTATCAGGGGGTGACACTGAAGCTTTCTTT

abundance: -
j_gene: TRBJ2-2
v_gene: TRBV27
d_gene: -
CDR3aa: CASSFQGTGIYPGELFF
CDR3nt: TGTGCCAGCAGTTTTCAGGGCACGGGGATTTATCCCGGGGAGCTGTTTTTT

abundance: -
j_gene: TRBJ2-7
v_gene: TRBV13
d_gene: -
CDR3aa: CASSLRQPYEQYF
CDR3nt: TGTGCCAGCAGCTTACGGCAGCCCTACGAGCAGTACTTC

abundance: once
j_gene: TRBJ1-3
v_gene: TRBV7-6
d_gene: -
CDR3aa: CASSGGIQGAGNTIYF
CDR3nt: TGTGCCAGCAGCGGGGGGATTCAGGGAGCTGGAAACACCATATATTTT

abundance: -
j_gene: TRBJ1-2
v_gene: TRBV7-9
d_gene: -
CDR3aa: CASSRGPLGSYGYTF
CDR3nt: TGTGCCAGCAGCCGGGGACCTCTCGGAAGCTATGGCTACACCTTC

abundance: -
j_gene: TRBJ1-4
v_gene: TRBV9
d_gene: -
CDR3aa: CASSPSEQANEKLFF
CDR3nt: TGTGCCAGCAGCCCTAGCGAACAGGCTAATGAAAAACTGTTTTTT

abundance: -
j_gene: TRBJ2-4
v_gene: TRBV4-1
d_gene: -
CDR3aa: CASSPIQLAKNIQYF
CDR3nt: TGCGCCAGCAGCCCCATCCAGCTAGCCAAAAACATTCAGTACTTC

abundance: once
j_gene: TRBJ1-1
v_gene: TRBV10-2
d_gene: -
CDR3aa: CASSESPNRKGGDF
CDR3nt: TGCGCCAGCAGTGAGTCCCCCAACAGGAAAGGAGGGGACTTT

abundance: once
j_gene: TRBJ1-2
v_gene: TRBV27
d_gene: TRBD1
CDR3aa: CASSLRGQGLYGYTF
CDR3nt: TGTGCCAGCAGTTTAAGGGGACAGGGCCTTTATGGCTACACCTTC

abundance: -
j_gene: TRBJ1-5
v_gene: TRBV2
d_gene: -
CDR3aa: CASSEAWERNQPQHF
CDR3nt: TGTGCCAGCAGTGAAGCTTGGGAACGCAATCAGCCCCAGCATTTT

abundance: -
j_gene: TRBJ2-3
v_gene: TRBV10-1
d_gene: -
CDR3aa: CASSGFTDTQYF
CDR3nt: TGCGCCAGCAGCGGGTTCACAGATACGCAGTATTTT

abundance: -
j_gene: TRBJ2-1
v_gene: TRBV6-6
d_gene: -
CDR3aa: CASSQGIWNEQFF
CDR3nt: TGTGCCAGCAGTCAGGGTATCTGGAATGAGCAGTTCTTC

abundance: -
j_gene: TRBJ1-2
v_gene: TRBV28
d_gene: -
CDR3aa: CASSLGSLANYGYTF
CDR3nt: TGTGCCAGCAGTTTGGGCTCCTTAGCTAACTATGGCTACACCTTC

abundance: -
j_gene: TRBJ2-7
v_gene: TRBV7-9
d_gene: -
CDR3aa: CASSPLGGSYEQYF
CDR3nt: TGTGCCAGCAGCCCCCTAGGGGGCTCCTACGAGCAGTACTTC

abundance: -
j_gene: TRBJ1-2
v_gene: TRBV18
d_gene: TRBD1
CDR3aa: CASSPHRGQIFYGYTF
CDR3nt: TGTGCCAGCTCACCCCACAGGGGGCAAATTTTCTATGGCTACACCTTC

abundance: -
j_gene: TRBJ1-2
v_gene: TRBV11-2
d_gene: TRBD1
CDR3aa: CASSSKTGLTTYTF
CDR3nt: TGTGCCAGCAGCTCTAAGACAGGGCTTACAACCTACACCTTC

abundance: -
j_gene: TRBJ2-6
v_gene: TRBV4-3
d_gene: -
CDR3aa: CASSQGNTGSGANVLTF
CDR3nt: TGCGCCAGCAGCCAAGGAAATACAGGCTCTGGGGCCAACGTCCTGACTTTC

abundance: -
j_gene: TRBJ2-5
v_gene: TRBV5-4
d_gene: -
CDR3aa: CASSPDWETQYF
CDR3nt: TGTGCCAGCAGCCCAGACTGGGAGACCCAGTACTTC

abundance: -
j_gene: TRBJ1-1
v_gene: TRBV9
d_gene: -
CDR3aa: CASSSRGGVDDTEAFF
CDR3nt: TGTGCCAGCAGCTCGCGGGGGGGAGTCGATGACACTGAAGCTTTCTTT

abundance: once
j_gene: TRBJ1-1
v_gene: TRBV28
d_gene: TRBD1
CDR3aa: CASSQDRAIYTEAFF
CDR3nt: TGTGCCAGCAGCCAGGACAGGGCGATCTACACTGAAGCTTTCTTT

abundance: -
j_gene: TRBJ1-1
v_gene: TRBV5-1
d_gene: -
CDR3aa: CASSFGTEAFF
CDR3nt: TGCGCCAGCAGCTTTGGCACTGAAGCTTTCTTT

abundance: -
j_gene: TRBJ1-4
v_gene: TRBV9
d_gene: TRBD1
CDR3aa: CASSTIDREGEKLFF
CDR3nt: TGTGCCAGCAGCACCATCGACAGGGAAGGTGAAAAACTGTTTTTT

abundance: -
j_gene: TRBJ2-7
v_gene: TRBV28
d_gene: TRBD2
CDR3aa: CASSFPTSGGFSYEQYF
CDR3nt: TGTGCCAGCAGTTTTCCGACTAGCGGGGGATTCTCCTACGAGCAGTACTTC

abundance: -
j_gene: TRBJ2-7
v_gene: TRBV27
d_gene: -
CDR3aa: CASSRAGEQYF
CDR3nt: TGTGCCAGCAGTAGAGCCGGCGAGCAGTACTTC